This passage covers 15 T cell receptor beta chains from one sample sequenced in a study of patients and donors after allogeneic stem cell transplantation. TCRdb ran MiXCR on the RT-PCR reads and lists one entry per CDR3 protein. This sample has 410,000 or so distinct CDR3 sequences, with 16% found just once. Sequenced sample: blood, either unsorted or a sorted T cell fraction (not recorded which). These receptors were collected from a human donor who was either an allogeneic HSCT recipient or a stem cell or donor lymphocyte infusion donor (not recorded which). It is not recorded whose cells these are; they may come from a transplant donor.

There are many counts of this clonotype. The V call is TRBV20-1, the J call TRBJ2-1, with 10 bases matching TRBD2. The CDR3 spans 16 residues. Germline assignment: CDR1 DFQATT and CDR2 SNEGSKA (reference sequence). V shed 1 base, J shed 6 bases, and the junction held 9 bases outside the gene matches. The CDR3: CSARGVAGGAINEQFF. DNA for the CDR3: TGCAGTGCTAGAGGAGTAGCGGGAGGTGCTATCAATGAGCAGTTCTTC.

The V gene is TRBV19, the J gene TRBJ2-1, with D perhaps matching TRBD1 or TRBD2 (5 bases each). The CDR3 extends over 16 amino acids. Trimming stripped 6 bases from V and 6 bases from J, with 21 bases between. Germline-derived CDR1 and CDR2 are LNHDA and SQIVND (reference sequence). CDR3 region: CASRTVGTRMSNEQFF. The DNA for the CDR3 is TGTGCCAGTAGGACAGTCGGGACCCGCATGTCCAATGAGCAGTTCTTC.

This clonotype occurred many times. The rearrangement links TRBV7-9 to TRBJ2-3, with D maybe TRBD2 (6 bases). Trimming took 1 base from V and 5 from J, leaving 7 bases between them. The germline CDR1 and CDR2 sequences are SEHNR and FQNEAQ (reference sequence). This CDR3 comprises 13 residues. The CDR3 loop is CASSLVGGDTQYF. DNA for the CDR3: TGTGCCAGCAGCTTAGTGGGGGGAGATACGCAGTATTTT.

This clonotype came up many times. The genes are TRBV12-3 or TRBV12-4 and TRBJ1-5; D call uncertain. The CDR3 is 14 amino acids. The ends were cut back, 8 bases at V and 3 bases at J, with 14 bases in the middle. CDR3 sequence (DNA): TGTGCCAGCCAGAAAGGAGGGCCCAATCAGCCCCAGCATTTT. It codes for CASQKGGPNQPQHF.

This sequence joins TRBV28 and TRBJ2-5, with D uncertain. V was trimmed by 8 bases and J by 4 bases, leaving 8 bases between them. Germline V CDR1 and CDR2: MDHEN, SYDVKM. This CDR3 spans 11 amino acids. The CDR3 DNA is TGTGCCAGCGGGCCTAGAGAGACCCAGTACTTC. Translating gives CASGPRETQYF.

The chain uses TRBV5-1 and TRBJ2-7, with D possibly matching TRBD2 (6 bases). V gave up 4 bases and J gave up 5 bases, with 22 bases separating them. The length of the CDR3 is 16 residues. In germline, CDR1 is SGHRS, CDR2 YFSETQ. The CDR3 sequence is CASSIWAGPRAHEQYF. In DNA, the CDR3 is TGCGCCAGCAGCATATGGGCGGGACCCCGTGCACACGAGCAGTACTTC.

This clonotype has only a few counts. This chain joins TRBV4-1 and TRBJ1-1; perhaps TRBD1 as D (5 bases). In germline, CDR1 is MGHRA, CDR2 YSYEKL. The CDR3 has 12 amino acids. V dropped 4 bases and J dropped 11 bases, with 14 bases sitting between them. CDR3 nucleotide sequence: TGCGCCAGCAGCCTCCCGGGGGAGTGGGCTTTCTTT. Translated: CASSLPGEWAFF.

The chain joins TRBV2 to TRBJ1-2; D not certain. Trimming stripped 4 bases from V and 4 bases from J, with 13 bases between. This CDR3 has 14 residues. Per the germline V gene, CDR1 is SNHLY and CDR2 is FYNNEI. In DNA, the CDR3 is TGTGCCAGCAGTGTGGCGTGGCAAACCTATGGCTACACCTTC. It encodes CASSVAWQTYGYTF.

V and J are TRBV4-2 and TRBJ1-4, with D tentatively TRBD1 (5 bases). Trimming took off 6 bases at V and 0 bases at J, with 11 bases between the two ends. Germline-derived CDR1 and CDR2 are LGHNA and YNFKEQ. This CDR3 region has 15 residues. CDR3 residues: CASRHPTATNEKLFF. CDR3 nucleotides: TGTGCCAGCAGACACCCGACAGCAACTAATGAAAAACTGTTTTTT.

The CDR3 nucleotides read TGTGCCAGCAGCTCGACAGGGGCCTACACCGGGGAGCTGTTTTTT. Protein: CASSSTGAYTGELFF. This sequence joins TRBV7-9 and TRBJ2-2; 8 bases are a match to TRBD1. The trim removed 4 bases at V and 3 bases at J, leaving 4 bases unmatched. The CDR3 is made up of 15 amino acids. CDR1 SEHNR and CDR2 FQNEAQ come from the germline V gene (reference sequence).

The J gene is TRBJ1-5, the V gene TRBV3-1; TRBD1 aligns across 9 bases. CDR1 LGHDT and CDR2 YNNKEL come from the germline V gene (reference sequence). There are 14 residues in the CDR3. V lost 9 bases, J lost 5 bases, and 8 bases stayed unmatched. Here the CDR3 reads CASMDRGNHQPQHF. The CDR3 region has the DNA TGTGCCAGTATGGACAGGGGTAATCATCAGCCCCAGCATTTT. The full variable domain, in which reference TRBV3-1 and TRBJ1-5 provide the parts outside the CDR3, is DTAVSQTPKYLVTQMGNDKSIKCEQNLGHDTMYWYKQDSKKFLKIMFSYNNKELIINETVPNRFSPKSPDKAHLNLHINSLELGDSAVYFCASMDRGNHQPQHFGDGTRLSIL.

V and J are TRBV29-1 and TRBJ2-5, with 9 bases matching TRBD1. Germline CDR1 is SQVTM and CDR2 is ANQGSEA. After removal of 7 bases from V and 4 bases from J, the junction contained 4 bases not matched to a gene. The CDR3 spans 12 residues. The CDR3: CSAQGARETQYF. CDR3 DNA sequence: TGCAGCGCACAGGGGGCGCGAGAGACCCAGTACTTC. The full variable domain, rest sourced from reference TRBV29-1 and TRBJ2-5, is SAVISQKPSRDICQRGTSLTIQCQVDSQVTMMFWYRQQPGQSLTLIATANQGSEATYESGFVIDKFPISRPNLTFSTLTVSNMSPEDSSIYLCSAQGARETQYFGPGTRLLVL.

In its sample, this clonotype was seen many times. CDR3 nucleotides: TGTGCCAGCAGGCGCCACCAGGGCACTGAAGCTTTCTTT. It is translated as CASRRHQGTEAFF. The J gene is TRBJ1-1, the V gene TRBV3-1, with D possibly matching TRBD1 (5 bases). CDR1 is LGHDT, CDR2 YNNKEL, per germline (reference sequence). With 6 bases removed from V and 4 bases from J, the gap between germline ends came to 12 bases. The CDR3 consists of 13 residues.

This clonotype came up a few times. The rearrangement links TRBV12-5 to TRBJ2-3; D is perhaps TRBD1 (6 bases). Trimming took off 1 base at V and 2 bases at J, with 10 bases between the two ends. The V gene's germline CDR1 is LGHNT and CDR2 FRNRAP. The CDR3 runs 15 residues. The CDR3 DNA follows: TGTGCTAGTGGTTTGGGACAGGCATCCACAGATACGCAGTATTTT. Protein sequence: CASGLGQASTDTQYF.

This clonotype was seen a few times. The rearrangement joins TRBV5-1 to TRBJ2-5, with D possibly TRBD1 on 6 matching bases. This CDR3 region has 15 residues. Germline-derived CDR1 and CDR2 are SGHRS and YFSETQ. Deletions cut 0 bases from V and 4 bases from J, with 13 bases between. The CDR3 spells CASSLADSGGETQYF. CDR3 DNA sequence: TGCGCCAGCAGCTTGGCGGACAGTGGAGGAGAGACCCAGTACTTC. Looking up the rest from reference TRBV5-1 and TRBJ2-5 gives the full variable domain: KAGVTQTPRYLIKTRGQQVTLSCSPISGHRSVSWYQQTPGQGLQFLFEYFSETQRNKGNFPGRFSGRQFSNSRSEMNVSTLELGDSALYLCASSLADSGGETQYFGPGTRLLVL.